This is a list of T cell receptor beta chains from one sample in a study of T-cell memory formation after mild COVID-19. TCRdb independently ran MiXCR on the 5' RACE reads; one entry per CDR3 protein. The sample records some 330,000 distinct CDR3 sequences, around 21% being singletons. Sequencing was carried out using PBMCs or a T cell subset sorted from them (not recorded which). These receptors were obtained from an adult woman who had mild COVID-19 (a few samples of this study predate the infection). Cell type and time point are not known. Both conserved end residues are part of each CDR3. Fields, in order: D gene, J gene, V gene, clone size, CDR3 protein, CDR3 DNA. A D gene is named only where the DNA matches it firmly. The size of a clone is reported for some rows only, either as once, few or many, or as a class for expanded clones.

>-|TRBJ2-7|TRBV24-1|few
CATSDLRRAGEYEQYF
TGTGCCACCAGTGATTTGAGGCGGGCAGGGGAGTACGAGCAGTACTTC
>-|TRBJ2-3|TRBV5-4|many
CASSELVSDTDTQYF
TGTGCCAGCAGCGAACTAGTATCTGACACAGATACGCAGTATTTT
>-|TRBJ2-1|TRBV7-9|many
CASSLGAGEQFF
TGTGCCAGCAGCTTAGGTGCGGGTGAGCAGTTCTTC
>TRBD2|TRBJ2-1|TRBV12-3/TRBV12-4|few
CASSLPQLAGGEGNEQFF
TGTGCCAGCAGTTTACCCCAACTAGCGGGAGGGGAGGGGAATGAGCAGTTCTTC
>-|TRBJ1-4|TRBV7-9|-
CASSSFARTATNEKLFF
TGTGCCAGCAGCTCTTTCGCACGGACAGCAACTAATGAAAAACTGTTTTTT
>TRBD1|TRBJ2-3|TRBV7-2|many
CASSFRQGADTQYF
TGTGCCAGCAGCTTTAGACAGGGGGCAGATACGCAGTATTTT
>-|TRBJ2-3|TRBV12-3/TRBV12-4|-
CASSAGVTDTQYF
TGTGCCAGCAGCGCCGGGGTGACAGATACGCAGTATTTT
>TRBD1|TRBJ1-2|TRBV6-2/TRBV6-3|-
CASRGDRAGGYTF
TGTGCCAGCAGGGGGGACAGGGCCGGTGGCTACACCTTC
>-|TRBJ1-2|TRBV7-6|-
CASSLGPSRNYGYTF
TGTGCCAGCAGCTTAGGTCCCTCGAGAAACTATGGCTACACCTTC
>-|TRBJ2-3|TRBV27|few
CASSFGSPSTDTQYF
TGTGCCAGCAGTTTTGGGAGCCCTAGCACAGATACGCAGTATTTT
>TRBD2|TRBJ2-5|TRBV5-1|few
CASRAGAGETQYF
TGCGCCAGCCGAGCGGGAGCCGGGGAGACCCAGTACTTC
>-|TRBJ2-2|TRBV4-2|-
CASSQGVNEAAGELFF
TGTGCCAGCAGCCAAGGAGTGAACGAAGCGGCCGGGGAGCTGTTTTTT
>-|TRBJ1-2|TRBV20-1|-
CSAYSYGYTF
TGCAGTGCTTATAGCTATGGCTACACCTTC
>-|TRBJ2-5|TRBV6-2/TRBV6-3|once
CASSYVSQETQYF
TGTGCCAGCAGTTATGTAAGCCAAGAGACCCAGTACTTC
>-|TRBJ1-4|TRBV7-2|few
CASSGGGSLVNEKLFF
TGTGCCAGCAGCGGAGGAGGGAGTCTCGTTAATGAAAAACTGTTTTTT
>-|TRBJ2-1|TRBV3-1|once
CASSQDPREQFF
TGTGCCAGCAGCCAAGATCCCCGGGAGCAGTTCTTC
>TRBD1|TRBJ2-2|TRBV24-1|-
CATSDPGTGAGELFF
TGTGCCACCAGTGATCCCGGGACAGGGGCCGGGGAGCTGTTTTTT
>TRBD1|TRBJ1-2|TRBV7-2|-
CASSLSGTGGLYGYTF
TGTGCCAGCAGCTTATCCGGGACAGGGGGGCTTTATGGCTACACCTTC
>-|TRBJ2-7|TRBV6-5|few
CASSYLARTTNEQYF
TGTGCCAGCAGTTACCTGGCGAGGACCACCAACGAGCAGTACTTC
>-|TRBJ2-1|TRBV4-2|-
CASSQDPIEAASNEQFF
TGTGCCAGCAGCCAAGACCCGATTGAAGCCGCCTCCAATGAGCAGTTCTTC
>-|TRBJ2-2|TRBV24-1|few
CAIEASAGELFF
TGTGCCATTGAGGCTAGTGCCGGGGAGCTGTTTTTT
>-|TRBJ1-4|TRBV12-3/TRBV12-4|few
CASSFGSPNEKLFF
TGTGCCAGCAGTTTCGGTTCCCCTAATGAAAAACTGTTTTTT
>TRBD2|TRBJ2-3|TRBV24-1|many
CATRTSGVTDTQYF
TGTGCCACCAGGACTAGCGGGGTCACAGATACGCAGTATTTT
>TRBD1|TRBJ1-5|TRBV30|few
CAWSAVTGVRPQHF
TGTGCCTGGAGTGCCGTAACAGGGGTAAGGCCCCAGCATTTT
>-|TRBJ1-2|TRBV15|-
CATSRGFGEGLGYTF
TGTGCCACCAGCAGAGGTTTTGGTGAGGGACTTGGCTACACCTTC
>-|TRBJ1-3|TRBV2|few
CASSDRSSGNTIYF
TGTGCCAGCAGTGACAGGAGCTCTGGAAACACCATATATTTT
>TRBD2|TRBJ2-3|TRBV27|-
CASSLPSVSGAADTQYF
TGTGCCAGCAGTTTACCGTCGGTGAGCGGGGCGGCAGATACGCAGTATTTT
>TRBD2|TRBJ2-1|TRBV27|-
CASSRPDGGASGEQFF
TGTGCCAGCAGCCGCCCCGACGGGGGGGCCTCGGGTGAGCAGTTCTTC
>TRBD2|TRBJ2-3|TRBV7-6|-
CASSLVLAGDLDTQYF
TGTGCCAGCAGCTTAGTCCTAGCGGGAGATTTGGATACGCAGTATTTT
>TRBD1|TRBJ2-7|TRBV11-2|-
CASSSHQGAGEQYF
TGTGCCAGCAGCTCCCACCAGGGGGCTGGGGAGCAGTACTTC
>-|TRBJ2-1|TRBV7-6|-
CASSLGGGTSYNEQFF
TGTGCCAGCAGCTTAGGAGGTGGGACTTCCTACAATGAGCAGTTCTTC
>-|TRBJ1-2|TRBV7-9|few
CASSLDRVNYGYTF
TGTGCCAGCAGCTTAGATCGAGTTAACTATGGCTACACCTTC
>TRBD1|TRBJ2-7|TRBV28|few
CASSLSGRQGYYEQYF
TGTGCCAGCAGTTTATCGGGGAGACAGGGTTACTACGAGCAGTACTTC
>-|TRBJ2-2|TRBV4-3|-
CASSHGPGRGELFF
TGCGCCAGCAGCCATGGCCCGGGAAGAGGGGAGCTGTTTTTT
>-|TRBJ1-6|TRBV4-1|-
CASSQGGRGNSPLHF
TGCGCCAGCAGCCAAGGGGGGCGAGGAAATTCACCCCTCCACTTT
>-|TRBJ2-5|TRBV13|-
CASSLLREETQYF
TGTGCCAGCAGTTTACTAAGGGAAGAGACCCAGTACTTC
>TRBD2|TRBJ2-7|TRBV5-1|few
CASSPTGGDPEQYF
TGCGCCAGCAGCCCAACCGGGGGGGACCCCGAGCAGTACTTC
>TRBD2|TRBJ2-3|TRBV5-1|-
CASSLRIAGVVTDTQYF
TGCGCCAGCAGCTTGAGGATAGCGGGAGTGGTTACAGATACGCAGTATTTT
>-|TRBJ2-1|TRBV24-1|-
CATSDPTREQFF
TGTGCCACCAGTGACCCGACTCGCGAGCAGTTCTTC
>TRBD2|TRBJ2-1|TRBV7-6|few
CASSLVAGGVGKQFF
TGTGCCAGCAGCTTAGTAGCGGGGGGCGTGGGGAAGCAGTTCTTC
>TRBD1|TRBJ1-3|TRBV12-3/TRBV12-4|-
CASRPTGGSGNTIYF
TGTGCCAGCAGACCTACAGGGGGATCCGGAAACACCATATATTTT
>TRBD1|TRBJ1-1|TRBV5-1|few
CASSSGQGGWAFF
TGCGCCAGCAGCTCTGGACAGGGTGGATGGGCTTTCTTT
>-|TRBJ2-1|TRBV6-2/TRBV6-3|-
CASTEHGSRVNEQFF
TGTGCCAGCACCGAACACGGGAGTAGGGTGAATGAGCAGTTCTTC
>-|TRBJ2-5|TRBV27|-
CASTTAGLETQYF
TGTGCCAGCACAACCGCCGGGCTTGAGACCCAGTACTTC
>-|TRBJ2-3|TRBV5-5|few
CASSLVSATDTQYF
TGTGCCAGCAGCTTGGTAAGCGCCACAGATACGCAGTATTTT